These 15 T cell receptor beta chains were all obtained from the same sample, sequenced in a study of T cells in Graves' hyperthyroidism and ophthalmopathy. The CDR3 regions of TCR beta were amplified from RNA transcripts. TCR CDR3 regions were first amplified by RT-PCR with HTBI primers. TCRdb passed the multiplex PCR reads through MiXCR, listing each CDR3 protein once. The sample carries 250,000 or so distinct CDR3 sequences, about 15% recorded once. Sequenced: blood. The receptors here all came from a woman aged 50 to 65 with Graves' hyperthyroidism that later progressed to Graves' ophthalmopathy.

This clonotype was counted many times. The rearrangement uses TRBV5-6 and TRBJ2-1, with D tentatively TRBD2 (5 bases). The CDR3 is 17 amino acids. Germline CDR1 SGHDT, CDR2 YYEEEE. V lost 4 bases to trimming and J lost 3 bases, with 20 bases between them. The CDR3 coding sequence is TGTGCCAGCAGCCCCACGAAACGGCGGGTGGTCTACAATGAGCAGTTCTTC. Its protein product is CASSPTKRRVVYNEQFF.

This clonotype was recorded at least ten times. V is TRBV12-3 or TRBV12-4 and J is TRBJ1-6; 7 bases are a match to TRBD1. This CDR3 spans 17 amino acids. The ends lost 6 bases at V and 7 bases at J; junction bases unmatched: 15. The CDR3: CASSRQGQAYRNSPLHF. In nucleotides, the CDR3 is TGTGCCAGCAGCCGACAGGGTCAGGCTTATCGAAATTCACCCCTCCACTTT.

This clonotype came up many times. The chain has TRBV7-9 and TRBJ2-7, with D perhaps matching TRBD2 (5 bases). The germline gives CDR1 SEHNR, CDR2 FQNEAQ (reference sequence). V lost 3 bases and J lost 3, with 6 bases in between. The CDR3 has 12 amino acids. CDR3 DNA: TGTGCCAGCAGCTTTGAGGGCTACGAGCAGTACTTC. Translated, it gives CASSFEGYEQYF.

The sample holds many counts of this clonotype. The rearrangement links TRBV20-1 to TRBJ2-7, with D possibly TRBD2 on 6 matching bases. The germline V gene has CDR1 DFQATT and CDR2 SNEGSKA (reference sequence). The CDR3 has 14 amino acids. The V end lost 0 bases, the J end lost 3 bases, and 12 bases lay between the germline ends. The CDR3: CSAREGGAHYEQYF. The CDR3 coding sequence is TGCAGTGCTAGAGAAGGAGGGGCCCACTACGAGCAGTACTTC.

Many counts were recorded for this clonotype. The gene calls are TRBV12-3 or TRBV12-4 and TRBJ1-5; the D gene is possibly TRBD1 (6 bases). V was pared by 7 bases and J by 1 base, with 14 bases between. The CDR3 is made up of 15 amino acids. The CDR3 sequence: CASTKQGQSNQPQHF. The CDR3 DNA sequence: TGTGCCAGCACCAAACAGGGTCAGAGCAATCAGCCCCAGCATTTT.

This clonotype was counted at least ten times. The genes are TRBV20-1 and TRBJ1-1; D is unresolved. V was shortened by 5 bases and J by 10 bases, with 11 bases between the two germline ends. CDR1 is DFQATT, CDR2 SNEGSKA, per germline (reference sequence). The CDR3 runs 10 residues. CDR3 region: CSAYLFAAFF. DNA of the CDR3: TGCAGTGCTTACCTCTTTGCAGCTTTCTTT.

The V gene is TRBV10-2, the J gene TRBJ2-3; 13 bases are a match to TRBD2. Germline V lookup: CDR1 WSHSY, CDR2 SAAADI. This CDR3 contains 18 residues. J lost 6 bases, V lost 3 bases, and 12 bases had no gene match. DNA for the CDR3: TGCGCCAGCAGTGACCCCGGGACTAGCGGGATAAGGGCCGATACGCAGTATTTT. Amino acid sequence: CASSDPGTSGIRADTQYF.

This clonotype occurred many times. The V call is TRBV5-8, the J call TRBJ2-3; a weak D match, TRBD1 (5 bases). V was trimmed by 10 bases and J by 0 bases, leaving 15 bases between them. Looked up from germline, CDR1 is SGHTS and CDR2 is YDEGEE. This CDR3 comprises 14 residues. CDR3 residues: CALSTGYSTDTQYF. The CDR3, as DNA: TGTGCCCTCTCAACAGGTTATAGCACAGATACGCAGTATTTT.

The table lists this clonotype with a few counts. The chain links TRBV10-2 to TRBJ2-7; D possibly corresponds to TRBD2 (5 bases). This CDR3 comprises 14 residues. CDR1 is WSHSY, CDR2 SAAADI, per germline. V lost 11 bases and J lost 2, with 19 bases in between. Here the CDR3 reads CAVRRASGTYEQYF. The CDR3 DNA follows: TGCGCCGTTCGTAGGGCATCGGGGACCTACGAGCAGTACTTC.

This clonotype was observed a handful of times. The chain carries TRBV29-1 and TRBJ2-7, with a possible D match to TRBD1 (6 bases). This CDR3 spans 13 amino acids. The germline CDR1 and CDR2 sequences are SQVTM and ANQGSEA. V lost 5 bases, J lost 6 bases, and 17 bases lay in between. In nucleotides, the CDR3 is TGCAGCGTTTTTACAGGCCCAGGGGTCGAGCAGTACTTC. The encoded protein is CSVFTGPGVEQYF.

Points on this clonotype: This may be a read error: a much more frequent sequence differs by one nucleotide. The chain has TRBV5-1 and TRBJ2-3; unclear D gene. The CDR3 extends over 14 amino acids. The germline CDR1 and CDR2 sequences are SGHRS and YFSETQ. CDR3: CASSFSASTDTRYF. The CDR3 bases are TGCGCCAGCAGCTTCTCAGCGAGCACAGATACGCGGTATTTT.

Ten or more counts support this clonotype. Being one base from a much bigger clone, this may be a read error. The rearrangement uses TRBV28 and TRBJ2-7; D perhaps matches TRBD2 (5 bases). V was shortened by 3 bases and J by 2 bases, with 5 bases between the two germline ends. Per germline, CDR1 MDHEN and CDR2 SYDVKM. The length of the CDR3 is 12 residues. The CDR3 spells CASSFGTYEQYF. The CDR3 DNA sequence: TGTGCCAGCAGTTTCGGGACCTACGAGCAGTACTTC.

This clonotype showed up many times. This rearrangement joins TRBV24-1 to TRBJ2-3; D uncertain. V dropped 3 bases and J dropped 4 bases, with 16 bases sitting between them. The CDR3 runs 16 residues. Germline V gene data show CDR1 as KGHDR and CDR2 as SFDVKD. The CDR3 sequence: CATSDNGPRIADTQYF. The CDR3 DNA reads TGTGCCACCAGTGATAATGGGCCCCGAATCGCAGATACGCAGTATTTT.

This chain uses TRBV18 with TRBJ2-5; D is uncertain. Germline loops: CDR1 KGHSH, CDR2 LQKENI. The CDR3 spans 15 residues. Trimming pared 3 bases from V and 4 bases from J, leaving 15 bases between. CDR3 nucleotide sequence: TGTGCCAGCTCACCCACCGGGCAGCTACGAGAGACCCAGTACTTC. It is translated as CASSPTGQLRETQYF.

A note on this clonotype: This may arise from a read error, as a much more abundant clone is one base away. This CDR3 fails to terminate in the conserved phenylalanine or tryptophan, so it likely reflects a read error. The chain joins TRBV20-1 to TRBJ2-1; TRBD2 matches at 12 bases. CDR3 length: 19 amino acids. V lost 1 base, J lost 4 bases, and 14 bases stayed unmatched. Per germline, CDR1 DFQATT and CDR2 SNEGSKA (reference sequence). The CDR3, as DNA: TGCAGTGCTAGAGGGCGGAGACTAGCGGGAGATACGTCTTACAATGAGCAGTTCCTC. This gives the protein CSARGRRLAGDTSYNEQFL.